This T cell receptor beta chain is drawn from a study of T cells after yellow fever vaccination. General study results and limits: Clones that expanded after primary vaccination mostly reappeared after the booster (over 95% CD4, roughly 87% CD8). There was a small share of clonotypes that showed up in both the CD4 and CD8 compartments.

Trimming removed 2 bases at V and 4 bases at J, with 6 bases between. Germline V gene data show CDR1 as MNHEY and CDR2 as SVGEGT. CDR3 length: 12 amino acids. In this sample, this clonotype turned up a few times. Its antigen is as yet unknown. For TCR, cDNA came from 5'RACE template switching, which added a universal primer site and UMIs. TCRdb re-derived calls from the 5' RACE reads in MiXCR, one entry per CDR3 protein. The table has nearly 300,000 distinct CDR3 sequences, approximately 8% seen once. This clonotype originated in a man between 18 and 35 years old who received the YFV17D yellow fever vaccine. The material sequenced was CD4+ T cells sorted from PBMCs, taken 5 days after the yellow fever booster vaccination. J is TRBJ2-7 and V is TRBV6-2 or TRBV6-3; no clear D. CDR3 sequence: CASSYVGYEQYF. The DNA for the CDR3 is TGTGCCAGCAGTTACGTGGGGTACGAGCAGTACTTC.